This T cell receptor (beta chain) derives from a study of neurological immune-mediated disorders. This clonotype appeared many times. Each CDR3 protein is one row after TCRdb ran MiXCR on the 5' RACE reads. The sample contains tens of thousands of distinct CDR3 sequences, more than 3.5% of which appear only once. Germline assignment: CDR1 MNHNS and CDR2 SASEGT. V trimming: 6 bases; J trimming: 6 bases; junction bases outside the gene matches: 4. CDR3 size: 12 residues. The origin of this receptor is a man aged 50 or older with multiple sclerosis. Material: PBMCs. The chain links TRBV6-1 to TRBJ2-7; 8 nucleotides agree with TRBD1. CDR3 DNA sequence: TGTGCCAGCAGGGCCAGGGGGCGCGAGCAGTACGTC. Translated, it gives CASRARGREQYV.